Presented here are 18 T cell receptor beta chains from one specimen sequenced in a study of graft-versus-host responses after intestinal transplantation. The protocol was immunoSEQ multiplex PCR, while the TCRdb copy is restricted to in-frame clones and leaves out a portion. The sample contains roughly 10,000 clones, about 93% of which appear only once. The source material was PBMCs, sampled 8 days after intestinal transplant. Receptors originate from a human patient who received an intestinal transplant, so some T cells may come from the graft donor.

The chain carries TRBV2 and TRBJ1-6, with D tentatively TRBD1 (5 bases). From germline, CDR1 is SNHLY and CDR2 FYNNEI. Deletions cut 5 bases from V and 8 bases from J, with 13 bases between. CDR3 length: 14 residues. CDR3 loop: CASSRGTAYSPLHF. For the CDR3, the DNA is TGTGCCAGCAGTCGCGGGACGGCTTATTCACCCCTCCACTTT.

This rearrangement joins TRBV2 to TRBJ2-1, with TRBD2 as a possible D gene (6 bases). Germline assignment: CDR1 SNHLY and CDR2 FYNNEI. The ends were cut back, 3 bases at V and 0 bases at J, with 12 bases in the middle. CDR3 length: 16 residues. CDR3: CASSDGRGVSYNEQFF. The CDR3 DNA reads TGTGCCAGCAGTGATGGGCGGGGCGTCTCCTACAATGAGCAGTTCTTC. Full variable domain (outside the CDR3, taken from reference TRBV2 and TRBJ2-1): EPEVTQTPSHQVTQMGQEVILRCVPISNHLYFYWYRQILGQKVEFLVSFYNNEISEKSEIFDDQFSVERPDGSNFTLKIRSTKLEDSAMYFCASSDGRGVSYNEQFFGPGTRLTVL.

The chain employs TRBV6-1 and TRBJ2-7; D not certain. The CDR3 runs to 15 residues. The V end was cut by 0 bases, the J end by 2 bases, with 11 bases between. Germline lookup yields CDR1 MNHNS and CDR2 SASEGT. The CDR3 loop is CASSEAKRRAYEQYF. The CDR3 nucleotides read TGTGCCAGCAGTGAAGCAAAGCGACGGGCCTACGAGCAGTACTTC.

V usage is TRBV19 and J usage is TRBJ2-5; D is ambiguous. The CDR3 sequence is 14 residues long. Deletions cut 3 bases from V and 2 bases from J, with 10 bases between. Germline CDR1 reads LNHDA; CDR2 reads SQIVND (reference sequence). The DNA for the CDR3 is TGTGCCAGTAGTATGCAAAGTGTTCAAGAGACCCAGTACTTC. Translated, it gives CASSMQSVQETQYF.

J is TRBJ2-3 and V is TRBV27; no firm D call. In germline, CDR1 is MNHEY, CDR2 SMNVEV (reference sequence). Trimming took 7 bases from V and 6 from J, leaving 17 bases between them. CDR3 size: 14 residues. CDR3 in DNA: TGTGCCAGCAAAAACGGGCTCCTTAAGGATACGCAGTATTTT. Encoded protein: CASKNGLLKDTQYF.

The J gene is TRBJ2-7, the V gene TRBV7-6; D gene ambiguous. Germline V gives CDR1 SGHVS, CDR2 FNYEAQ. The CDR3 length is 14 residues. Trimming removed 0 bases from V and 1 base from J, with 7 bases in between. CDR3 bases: TGTGCCAGCAGCTTAGCGACTGGATCCTACGAGCAGTACTTC. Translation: CASSLATGSYEQYF.

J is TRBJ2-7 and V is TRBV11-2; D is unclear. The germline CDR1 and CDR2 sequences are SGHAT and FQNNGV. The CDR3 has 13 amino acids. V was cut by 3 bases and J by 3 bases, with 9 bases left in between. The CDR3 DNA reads TGTGCCAGCAGCTTCTGGCGTAGCTACGAGCAGTACTTC. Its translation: CASSFWRSYEQYF. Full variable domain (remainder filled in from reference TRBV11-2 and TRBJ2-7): EAGVAQSPRYKIIEKRQSVAFWCNPISGHATLYWYQQILGQGPKLLIQFQNNGVVDDSQLPKDRFSAERLKGVDSTLKIQPAKLEDSAVYLCASSFWRSYEQYFGPGTRLTVT.

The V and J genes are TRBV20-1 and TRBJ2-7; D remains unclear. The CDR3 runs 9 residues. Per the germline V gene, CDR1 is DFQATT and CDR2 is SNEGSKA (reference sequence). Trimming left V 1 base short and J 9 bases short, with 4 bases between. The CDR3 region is CSARGVQYF. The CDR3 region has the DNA TGCAGTGCTAGAGGCGTGCAGTACTTC.

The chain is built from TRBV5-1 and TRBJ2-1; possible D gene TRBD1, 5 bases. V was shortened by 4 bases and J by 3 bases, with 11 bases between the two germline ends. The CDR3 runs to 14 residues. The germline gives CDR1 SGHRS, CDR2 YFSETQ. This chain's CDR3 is CASSIATGYNEQFF. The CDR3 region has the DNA TGCGCCAGCAGCATCGCAACAGGCTACAATGAGCAGTTCTTC.

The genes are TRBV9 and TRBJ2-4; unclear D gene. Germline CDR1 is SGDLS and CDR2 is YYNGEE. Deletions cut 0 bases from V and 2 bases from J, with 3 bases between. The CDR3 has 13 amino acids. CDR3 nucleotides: TGTGCCAGCAGCGTAGAGACCAAAAACATTCAGTACTTC. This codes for CASSVETKNIQYF.

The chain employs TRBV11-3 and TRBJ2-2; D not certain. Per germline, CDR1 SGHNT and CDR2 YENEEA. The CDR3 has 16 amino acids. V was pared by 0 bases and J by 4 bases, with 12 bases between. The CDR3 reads CASSLDWSATTGELFF. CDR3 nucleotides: TGTGCCAGCAGCTTAGATTGGTCAGCGACCACCGGGGAGCTGTTTTTT.

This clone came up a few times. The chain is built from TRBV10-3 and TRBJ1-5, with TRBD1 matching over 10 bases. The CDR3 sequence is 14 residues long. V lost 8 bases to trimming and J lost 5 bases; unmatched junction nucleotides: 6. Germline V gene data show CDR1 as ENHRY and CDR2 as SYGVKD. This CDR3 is CAISGQGDDQPQHF. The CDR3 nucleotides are TGTGCCATCTCCGGACAGGGGGATGATCAGCCCCAGCATTTT.

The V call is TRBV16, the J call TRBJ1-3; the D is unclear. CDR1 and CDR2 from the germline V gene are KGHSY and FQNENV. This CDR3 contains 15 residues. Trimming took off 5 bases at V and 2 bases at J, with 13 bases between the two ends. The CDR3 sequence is CASSSAAVPGNTIYF. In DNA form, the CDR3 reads TGTGCCAGCAGCTCCGCCGCAGTCCCTGGAAACACCATATATTTT.

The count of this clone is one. The CDR3 bases are TGCGCCAGCAGCTTTCTAGCGGGGCGGCCAGATACGCAGTATTTT. This sequence encodes CASSFLAGRPDTQYF. V and J are TRBV5-1 and TRBJ2-3; the match to TRBD2 covers 9 bases. From germline, CDR1 is SGHRS and CDR2 YFSETQ. There are 15 residues in the CDR3. The junction had 5 bases not matched to a gene; V was cut back by 2 bases and J by 4 bases.

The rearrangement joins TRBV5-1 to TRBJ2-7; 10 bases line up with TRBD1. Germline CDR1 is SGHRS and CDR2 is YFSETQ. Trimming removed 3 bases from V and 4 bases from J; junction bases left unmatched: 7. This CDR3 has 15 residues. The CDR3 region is CASSSVPGQGYEQYF. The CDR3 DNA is TGCGCCAGCAGCTCAGTCCCGGGACAGGGGTACGAGCAGTACTTC.

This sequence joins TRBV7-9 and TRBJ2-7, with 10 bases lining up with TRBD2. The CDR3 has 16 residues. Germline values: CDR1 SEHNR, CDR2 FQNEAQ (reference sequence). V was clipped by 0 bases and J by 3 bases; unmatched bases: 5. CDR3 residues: CASSLATSGLDYEQYF. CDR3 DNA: TGTGCCAGCAGCTTAGCGACTAGCGGGCTTGACTACGAGCAGTACTTC.

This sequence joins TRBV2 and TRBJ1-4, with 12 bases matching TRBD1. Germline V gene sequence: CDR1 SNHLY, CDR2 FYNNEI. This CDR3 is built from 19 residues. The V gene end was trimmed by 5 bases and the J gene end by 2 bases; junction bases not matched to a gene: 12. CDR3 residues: CASSNTPGQGATTNEKLFF. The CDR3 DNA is TGTGCCAGCAGTAATACTCCGGGACAGGGGGCTACCACTAATGAAAAACTGTTTTTT.

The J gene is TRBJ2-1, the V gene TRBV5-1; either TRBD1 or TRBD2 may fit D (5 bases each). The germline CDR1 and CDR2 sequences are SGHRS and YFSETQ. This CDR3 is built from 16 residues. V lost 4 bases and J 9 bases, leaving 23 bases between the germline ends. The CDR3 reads CASSAVSPGATGEQFF. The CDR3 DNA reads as TGCGCCAGCAGCGCGGTAAGCCCCGGGGCCACGGGTGAGCAGTTCTTC.